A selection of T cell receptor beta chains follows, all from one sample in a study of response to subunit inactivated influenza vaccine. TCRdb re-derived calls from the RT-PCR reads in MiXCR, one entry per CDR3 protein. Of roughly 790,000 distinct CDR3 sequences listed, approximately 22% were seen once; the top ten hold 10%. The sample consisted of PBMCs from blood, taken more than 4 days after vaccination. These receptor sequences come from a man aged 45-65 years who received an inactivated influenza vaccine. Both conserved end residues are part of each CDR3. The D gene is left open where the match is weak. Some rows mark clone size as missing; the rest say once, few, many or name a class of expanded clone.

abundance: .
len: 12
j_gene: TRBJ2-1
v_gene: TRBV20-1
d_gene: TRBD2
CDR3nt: TGCAGTGGGGCTAGCGGGGTCAATGAGCAGTTCTTC
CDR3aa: CSGASGVNEQFF

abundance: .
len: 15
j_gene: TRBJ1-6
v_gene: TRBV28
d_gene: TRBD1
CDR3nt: TGTGCCAGCAGTTTAAGGGGGACAGCCAATTCACCCCTCCACTTT
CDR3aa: CASSLRGTANSPLHF

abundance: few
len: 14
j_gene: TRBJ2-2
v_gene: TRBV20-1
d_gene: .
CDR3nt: TGCAGTGCTCCCATACTAGGAAAAACCGGGGAGCTGTTTTTT
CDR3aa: CSAPILGKTGELFF

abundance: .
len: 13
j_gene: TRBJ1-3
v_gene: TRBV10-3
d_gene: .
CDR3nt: TGTGCCACCGGACAGCGGGCTGGAAACACCATATATTTT
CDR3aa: CATGQRAGNTIYF

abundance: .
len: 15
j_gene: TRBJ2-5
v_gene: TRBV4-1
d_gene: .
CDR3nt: TGCGCCAGCAGCCAAGGACACGGTGAAGGGGAGACCCAGTACTTC
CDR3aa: CASSQGHGEGETQYF

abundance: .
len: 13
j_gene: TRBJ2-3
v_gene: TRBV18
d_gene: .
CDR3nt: TGTGCCAGCTCACCACAAAAGACTTCAACGCAGTATTTT
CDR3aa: CASSPQKTSTQYF

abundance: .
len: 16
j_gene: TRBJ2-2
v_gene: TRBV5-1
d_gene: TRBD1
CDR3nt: TGCGCCAGCAGCTTATCCGGGACAGGGCAATCCGGGGAGCTGTTTTTT
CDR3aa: CASSLSGTGQSGELFF

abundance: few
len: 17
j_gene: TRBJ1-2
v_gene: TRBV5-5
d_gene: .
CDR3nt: TGTGCCAGCAGCTTGGACGGTCGAGGGGATCTTTGGGATGGCTACACCTTC
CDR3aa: CASSLDGRGDLWDGYTF

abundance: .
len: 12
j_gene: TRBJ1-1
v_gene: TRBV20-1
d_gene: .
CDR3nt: TGCAGTCCAAATCAGGGGAACACTGAAGCTTTCTTT
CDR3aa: CSPNQGNTEAFF

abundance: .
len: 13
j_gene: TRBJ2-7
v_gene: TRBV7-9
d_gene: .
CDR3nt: TGTGCCAGCAGCTTTATTCCGGCAGGCGAGCAGTACTTC
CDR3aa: CASSFIPAGEQYF

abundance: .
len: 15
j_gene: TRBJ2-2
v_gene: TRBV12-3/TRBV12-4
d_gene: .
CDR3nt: TGTGCCAGCAGTTTCGGGGGGCACTACACCGGGGAGCTGTTTTTT
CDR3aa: CASSFGGHYTGELFF

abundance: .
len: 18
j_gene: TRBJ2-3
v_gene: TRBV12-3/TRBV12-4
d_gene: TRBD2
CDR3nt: TGTGCCAGCAGTTTAGTTGCGGGAGGGCCAAGTGGGGGAGATACGCAGTATTTT
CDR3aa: CASSLVAGGPSGGDTQYF